This TCR beta chain was sequenced for a study of cytomegalovirus exposure and HLA in healthy donors. Study outcomes and limitations: Reportedly, a later analysis found an Asian-associated ancestry cluster had fewer N-insertions than the roughly 700-donor mean. Presence/absence analyses assumed roughly uniform sequencing depth across donors. Previous analysis showed most TCR beta V segments were productive about 90% or about 30% of the time. Accounts indicate the classifier identified cytomegalovirus status with strong specificity and sensitivity.

Primers: 60 Vbeta forward and 13 Jbeta reverse. Data came from immunoSEQ multiplex PCR; TCRdb stores just in-frame clones and leaves some out. The data hold 100,000 to 150,000 clones, with 65% to 80% observed a single time. This clone turned up a few times. The antigen remains unidentified. CDR1 MNHEY and CDR2 SVGAGI come from the germline V gene. V gave up 1 base and J gave up 5 bases, with 11 bases separating them. There are 14 residues in the CDR3. This chain connects TRBV6-5 to TRBJ1-1; unclear D gene. Sequencing was done on a sample of PBMCs. The clonotype comes from a woman younger than 35 in good health and CMV-seronegative. The CDR3 region has the DNA TGTGCCAGCAGTTACTATACCTCAGGTACTGAAGCTTTCTTT. Its protein product is CASSYYTSGTEAFF.